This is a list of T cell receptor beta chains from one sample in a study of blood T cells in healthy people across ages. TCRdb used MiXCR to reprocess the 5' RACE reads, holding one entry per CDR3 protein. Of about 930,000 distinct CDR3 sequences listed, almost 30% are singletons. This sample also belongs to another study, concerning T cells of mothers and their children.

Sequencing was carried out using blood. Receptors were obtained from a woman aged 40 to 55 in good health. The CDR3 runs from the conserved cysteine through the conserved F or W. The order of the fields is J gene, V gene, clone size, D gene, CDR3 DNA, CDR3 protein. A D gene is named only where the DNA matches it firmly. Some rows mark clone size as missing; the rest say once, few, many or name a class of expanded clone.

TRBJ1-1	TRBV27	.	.	TGTGCCAGCGGCGGTGGGGGGGCCACCACTGAAGCTTTCTTT	CASGGGGATTEAFF
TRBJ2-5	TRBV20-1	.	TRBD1	TGCAGTGCTGCCTTGGACAGGGCGAAGGCCCAGTACTTC	CSAALDRAKAQYF
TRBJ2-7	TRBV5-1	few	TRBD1	TGCGCCAGTAGCTTGGGGTCAGGGGGTCACTACGAGCAGTACTTC	CASSLGSGGHYEQYF
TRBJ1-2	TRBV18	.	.	TGTGCCAGCTCGTCGGGACGGGGGGACTATGGCTACACCTTC	CASSSGRGDYGYTF
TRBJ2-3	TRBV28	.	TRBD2	TGTGCCAGCAACGGGGGGGCCATAGATACGCAGTATTTT	CASNGGAIDTQYF
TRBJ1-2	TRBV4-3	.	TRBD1	TGCGCCAGCAGCCAAGATAGACAGGGCTACTATGGCCACACCTTC	CASSQDRQGYYGHTF
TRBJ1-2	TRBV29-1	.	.	TGCAGCGTCCGGGGGCAGGGTTCGTATGGCTACACCTTC	CSVRGQGSYGYTF
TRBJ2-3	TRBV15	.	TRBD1	TGTGCCACCAGCAGAGATGGGGCAGGGGGCGCAGATACGCAGTATTTT	CATSRDGAGGADTQYF
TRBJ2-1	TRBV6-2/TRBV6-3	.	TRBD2	TGTGCCAGCAGTTCCATAGCGGGGGGGCCTTTAGAGCAGTTCTTC	CASSSIAGGPLEQFF
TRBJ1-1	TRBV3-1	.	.	TGTGCCAGCAGCCAAGAGGGGTTCTGGGTGGAAGCTTTCTTT	CASSQEGFWVEAFF
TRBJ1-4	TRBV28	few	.	TGTGCCAGCAGGCCCCGAACTGGGGCCGGTGAAAAACTGTTTTTT	CASRPRTGAGEKLFF
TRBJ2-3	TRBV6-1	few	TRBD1	TGTGCCAGCAGTGCCGCGACAGGGGAATATGGCACAGATACGCAGTATTTT	CASSAATGEYGTDTQYF
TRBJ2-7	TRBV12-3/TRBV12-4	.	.	TGTGCCAGCAGCCAAGCCCGGGGCCCGATCTCCTACGAGCAGTACTTC	CASSQARGPISYEQYF
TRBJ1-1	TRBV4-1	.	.	TGCGCCAGCAGCTCCCGGGTGGGCGCTGAAGCTTTCTTT	CASSSRVGAEAFF